This T cell receptor (beta chain) stems from a study of T cell responses to AZD1222 COVID-19 vaccine. Sequencing used immunoSEQ multiplex PCR; TCRdb keeps in-frame clones, though not all of them. The repertoire holds 90,000 to 100,000 clones, around 89% seen once, with about 7.8% in the top ten. The count of this clone is one. V was trimmed by 5 bases and J by 6 bases, leaving 12 bases between them. CDR1 is SGHAT, CDR2 FQDESV, per germline (reference sequence). The CDR3 is 13 amino acids. The sequencing here drew on peripheral blood, taken on day 0 of AZD1222 vaccination. The sequence was collected from an adult in good health. The rearrangement links TRBV11-1 to TRBJ2-3; possibly TRBD1 for D (6 bases). In nucleotides, the CDR3 is TGTGCCAGCAGCCCACTACAGGGCGATACGCAGTATTTT. Protein sequence: CASSPLQGDTQYF.